The source of this T cell receptor (beta chain) is a study of T cell repertoires in cytomegalovirus infection. The overall study: Indications came from public TCR beta signatures; they pointed to CMV infection and to a matching HLA type. The study, taken as a whole, reports: The cumulative frequency of public TCR beta families distinguished individuals who carried CMV together with the relevant HLA.

This clonotype showed up just a few times. Its antigen is undetermined. Each CDR3 protein gets one entry after TCRdb re-called the reads with MiXCR. The sample includes under 800,000 distinct CDR3 sequences, about 24% of them seen just once. The CDR3 is made up of 14 amino acids. The germline V gene has CDR1 SNHLY and CDR2 FYNNEI. Trimming pared 7 bases from V and 5 bases from J, leaving 15 bases between. This sequence was found in a human donor in good health (CMV status not recorded). Some clones in this sample may be carry-over from other donors' samples. The specimen was CD8+ T cells from PBMCs. The J gene is TRBJ2-1, the V gene TRBV2; D is possibly TRBD2 (6 bases). The CDR3 is CASINGGMHNEQFF. In DNA form, the CDR3 reads TGTGCCAGCATTAATGGCGGGATGCACAATGAGCAGTTCTTC. Full variable domain (remainder filled in from reference TRBV2 and TRBJ2-1): EPEVTQTPSHQVTQMGQEVILRCVPISNHLYFYWYRQILGQKVEFLVSFYNNEISEKSEIFDDQFSVERPDGSNFTLKIRSTKLEDSAMYFCASINGGMHNEQFFGPGTRLTVL.